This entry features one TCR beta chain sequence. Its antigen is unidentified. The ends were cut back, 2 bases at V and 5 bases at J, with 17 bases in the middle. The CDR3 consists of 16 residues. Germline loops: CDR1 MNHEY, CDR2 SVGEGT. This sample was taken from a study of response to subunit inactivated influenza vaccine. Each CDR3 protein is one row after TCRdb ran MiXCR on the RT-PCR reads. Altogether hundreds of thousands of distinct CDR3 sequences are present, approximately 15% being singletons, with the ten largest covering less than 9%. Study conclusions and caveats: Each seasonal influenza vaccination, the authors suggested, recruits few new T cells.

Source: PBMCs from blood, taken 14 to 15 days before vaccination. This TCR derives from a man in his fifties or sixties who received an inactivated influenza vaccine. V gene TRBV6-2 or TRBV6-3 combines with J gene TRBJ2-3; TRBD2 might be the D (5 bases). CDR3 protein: CASSYGGGREGDTQYF. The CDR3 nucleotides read TGTGCCAGCAGTTACGGAGGCGGGCGCGAAGGAGATACGCAGTATTTT.